This paragraph covers one T cell receptor beta chain sequence. V lost 5 bases, J lost 7 bases, and 9 bases stayed unmatched. The CDR3 runs 15 residues. Germline V gene lookup returns CDR1 LNHNV and CDR2 YYDKDF (reference sequence). Via MiXCR, TCRdb re-called the RT-PCR reads, giving one row per CDR3 protein. The profile shows approximately 720,000 distinct CDR3 sequences, 11% to 15% of them singletons. The V and J genes are TRBV15 and TRBJ2-7, with 12 bases that match TRBD1. Material for sequencing was memory CD4+ T cells from blood. The source is a female donor in good health, serving as a healthy control. This chain's CDR3 is CATSGRDRGLGEQYF. The CDR3 bases are TGTGCCACCAGCGGCCGGGACAGGGGGCTCGGGGAGCAGTACTTC. Variable domain in full (rest from reference TRBV15 and TRBJ2-7): DAMVIQNPRYQVTQFGKPVTLSCSQTLNHNVMYWYQQKSSQAPKLLFHYYDKDFNNEADTPDNFQSRRPNTSFCFLDIRSPGLGDTAMYLCATSGRDRGLGEQYFGPGTRLTVT.